This TCR beta chain is from a study of shared clonotypes between healthy human individuals. Regarding this clone: Antigen: not known.

The germline gives CDR1 MDHEN, CDR2 SYDVKM. This CDR3 contains 16 residues. V lost 3 bases and J lost 0; bases outside the gene matches: 5. The assay was immunoSEQ multiplex PCR, and TCRdb's table has in-frame clones only and misses some. The table includes hundreds of thousands of clones, just over 75% detected once. Study-wide points: Among donors, clonotype sharing was expected to be affected by sequencing depth. A limitation of the genetic and exposure-history diversity represented arose from few donors.

The genes are TRBV28 and TRBJ2-1; TRBD2 agrees at 7 bases. The clonotype comes from a woman between 40 and 50 years old in good health. Some clones in this sample may be carry-over from other donors' samples. The sequencing sample was made of PBMCs. CDR3 sequence: CASSFTSARSYNEQFF. The CDR3 DNA reads as TGTGCCAGCAGTTTTACTAGCGCCCGCTCCTACAATGAGCAGTTCTTC.